The sequence of this T cell receptor beta chain was determined in a study of blood T cell repertoires in COVID-19. About the research overall: From T cells, B-cell-depleted T cells, or PBMCs came the material, which was cDNA or gDNA.

The sample holds a few counts of this clone. Under the authors' procedure: The assay estimated nucleated cells by amplifying reference gene primers. TCRdb keeps only in-frame clones here, not all; method: immunoSEQ multiplex PCR. The V and J calls and the clone size are those of that table, but D and trimming were determined from the DNA. Among 280,000 or so clones listed, around 85% were seen once. Trimming stripped 0 bases from V and 0 bases from J, with 9 bases between. Looked up from germline, CDR1 is SGHDN and CDR2 is FVKESK. There are 16 residues in the CDR3. The clonotype originates from a woman under 40 who had recovered from COVID-19. The chain uses TRBV14 and TRBJ1-3; D remains ambiguous. The specimen was peripheral blood. The DNA of the CDR3 is TGTGCCAGCAGCCAAGATCGGGTTTTCTCTGGAAACACCATATATTTT. Its translation: CASSQDRVFSGNTIYF. Based on the CDR3 plus reference TRBV14 and TRBJ1-3, the full variable domain is EAGVTQFPSHSVIEKGQTVTLRCDPISGHDNLYWYRRVMGKEIKFLLHFVKESKQDESGMPNNRFLAERTGGTYSTLKVQPAELEDSGVYFCASSQDRVFSGNTIYFGEGSWLTVV.